The entry that follows covers one T cell receptor (beta chain) sequence. CDR1 and CDR2 from the germline V gene are MDHEN and SYDVKM. V dropped 6 bases and J dropped 5; count of bases not matched to a gene: 11. The CDR3 totals 15 residues. This sample is part of a study of PD-1 blockade in classical Hodgkin lymphoma. Data came from immunoSEQ multiplex PCR; TCRdb stores just in-frame clones and leaves some out. The table has 35,000 to 45,000 clones, approximately 69% seen once. Every single patient, without exception, relapsed after autologous stem cell transplantation, and brentuximab vedotin exposure varied. Complete response, partial response or progressive disease were the best responses.

This clonotype was obtained from a human donor with classical Hodgkin lymphoma. V and J are TRBV28 and TRBJ2-5; 8 bases match TRBD2. This specimen was peripheral blood mononuclear cells (PBMCs), taken before the second cycle of nivolumab. The chain's CDR3 is CASSRRGGFSETQYF. The CDR3 coding sequence is TGTGCCAGCAGCCGACGGGGGGGCTTCTCGGAGACCCAGTACTTC.